This TCR beta chain was recorded in a study of cytotoxic CD8 clonotypes in ibrutinib-treated CLL (dated by TCRdb to the early 2020s). Broadly, across the study: The cohort was composed of 11 relapsed/refractory and roughly 16 treatment-naive patients; IGHV unmutated status was identified in approximately 17 patients. Partial responses were observed in 24 patients and complete responses in 2; after a median follow-up of around 68 months, remission was maintained in about 15 patients and progression was observed in roughly 12. Response samples were obtained after a median of around 11 months of treatment, with a range of roughly 6 to 40 months. On average, each sample had approximately 260,000 productive templates and 96,000 or so productive rearrangements. Longitudinal samples were available for about 30% of the 86 trial participants. Cryopreserved peripheral blood mononuclear cells were obtained before treatment, at response, and at either sustained remission or disease progression. Patients were still on ibrutinib when every remission and progressive disease sample was collected. Results and caveats for the whole study, not just this receptor: Sustained-remission and progressing patients did not have matched sampling times, and lymph node repertoires were not examined. Public clonotypes were rare and either shrank or stayed stable during treatment, and the rise in clonality at ibrutinib response reflected expansion of private clonotypes. At ibrutinib response clonality went up, during sustained remission it held steady, and at progression it dropped back toward baseline. Baseline clonality exceeded that of age-matched healthy donors and correlated strongly with circulating CD8+ T-cell counts.

The CDR3 starts with the cysteine, ends with the phenylalanine, and has 13 residues. Just the 39-base CDR3 DNA is kept, in frame starting at base 1. The germline V gene (reference sequence) sets CDR1 to LNHDA and CDR2 to SQIVND. Trimming takes 7 bases from V and 0 bases from J, and the germline ends sit 9 bases apart. The time point tag for this specimen amounts to: 12 months on ibrutinib. For TCR beta library preparation, roughly 2.1 micrograms of genomic DNA were isolated from cryopreserved PBMCs. Longitudinal blood samples from CLL patients receiving ibrutinib monotherapy were subjected to high-throughput TCR beta sequencing. The patients were enrolled in a single-center, open-label phase 2 trial of ibrutinib monotherapy. For this clone: Its antigen has not been determined. There are no base qualities to consult, and no much larger clone falls within one base.

A MiSeq instrument was used for deep resolution sequencing, which targeted depths ranging from 1 in 1 million up to 1 in 200,000 T cells, with coverage averaging 10x for each clonotype. TCR beta libraries were generated with the immunoSEQ hsTCRB Kit. The authors' analysis ran thus. ImmunoSEQ Data Assistant and ImmunoSEQ Analyzer were used for data analysis, and V, D and J genes were assigned according to IMGT definitions. Clonality, which ranges from 0 to 1, was calculated by subtracting the normalized Shannon entropy of productive rearrangement frequencies from one. Only overrepresented clonotypes making up at least 0.05% of the repertoire of each patient were included in the public clonotype analysis. Some 13 repertoires from age-matched healthy donors, obtained from immuneACCESS, served as clonality controls. TCRdb stores this immuneACCESS table with in-frame sequences only. Part of the clones is absent; in the studies checked, under half of the shortfall reflects unresolved V genes, and no reason is known for the rest. V, J and clone size reflect that table, while D and trimming were determined from the DNA. Across this sample there are 90,000 to 100,000 clones, with around 73% seen only once. In total, the top ten clones hold approximately 30% of the sample.

The clonotype originates from a human donor with chronic lymphocytic leukemia. The V and J genes are TRBV19 and TRBJ2-5, with no confident D gene call. The sample in question was PBMCs, obtained after 12 months of ibrutinib treatment. The CDR3 in this case is CASTSEYQETQYF. The sequence in DNA is TGTGCCAGTACGTCGGAATACCAAGAGACCCAGTACTTC.